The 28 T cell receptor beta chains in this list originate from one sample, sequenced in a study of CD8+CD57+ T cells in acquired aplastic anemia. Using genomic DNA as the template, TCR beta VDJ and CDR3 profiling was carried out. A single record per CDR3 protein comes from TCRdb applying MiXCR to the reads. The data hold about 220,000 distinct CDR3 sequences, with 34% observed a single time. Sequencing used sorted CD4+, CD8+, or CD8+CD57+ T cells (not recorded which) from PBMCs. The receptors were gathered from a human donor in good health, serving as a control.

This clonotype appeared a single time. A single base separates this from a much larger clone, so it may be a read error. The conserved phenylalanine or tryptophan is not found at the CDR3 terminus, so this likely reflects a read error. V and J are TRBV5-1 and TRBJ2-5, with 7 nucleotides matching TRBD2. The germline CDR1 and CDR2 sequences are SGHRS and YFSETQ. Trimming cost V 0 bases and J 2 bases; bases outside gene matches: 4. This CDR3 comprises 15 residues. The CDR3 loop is CASSLEPSGQETQYS. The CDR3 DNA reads TGCGCCAGCAGCTTGGAACCTAGCGGACAAGAGACCCAGTACTCC.

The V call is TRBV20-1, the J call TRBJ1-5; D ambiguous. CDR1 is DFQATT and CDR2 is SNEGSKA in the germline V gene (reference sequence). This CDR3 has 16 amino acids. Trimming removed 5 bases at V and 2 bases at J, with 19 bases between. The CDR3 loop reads CSAPPDPIFGNQPQHF. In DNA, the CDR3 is TGCAGTGCTCCCCCCGACCCTATCTTTGGCAATCAGCCCCAGCATTTT.

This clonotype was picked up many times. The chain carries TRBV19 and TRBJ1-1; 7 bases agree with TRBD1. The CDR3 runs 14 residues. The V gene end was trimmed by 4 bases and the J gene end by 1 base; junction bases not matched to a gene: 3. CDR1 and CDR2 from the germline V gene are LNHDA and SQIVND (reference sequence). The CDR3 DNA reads TGTGCCAGTAGTAGGGACAGAACGAACACTGAAGCTTTCTTT. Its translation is CASSRDRTNTEAFF.

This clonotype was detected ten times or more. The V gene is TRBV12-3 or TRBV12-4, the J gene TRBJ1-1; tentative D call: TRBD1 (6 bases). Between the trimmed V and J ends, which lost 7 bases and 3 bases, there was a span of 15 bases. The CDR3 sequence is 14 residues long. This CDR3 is CASTNRDVDTEAFF. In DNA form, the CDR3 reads TGTGCCAGCACTAACAGGGATGTCGACACTGAAGCTTTCTTT.

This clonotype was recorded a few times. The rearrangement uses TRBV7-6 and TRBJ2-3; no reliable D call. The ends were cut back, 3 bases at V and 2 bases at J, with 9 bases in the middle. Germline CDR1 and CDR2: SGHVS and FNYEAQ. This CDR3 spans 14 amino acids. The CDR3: CASSLGQYTDTQYF. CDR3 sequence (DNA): TGTGCCAGCAGCTTGGGCCAGTACACAGATACGCAGTATTTT.

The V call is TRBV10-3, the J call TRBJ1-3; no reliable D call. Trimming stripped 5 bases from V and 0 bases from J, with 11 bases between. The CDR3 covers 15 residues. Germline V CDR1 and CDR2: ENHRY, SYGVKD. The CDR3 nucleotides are TGTGCCATCAGTCAACGGTTGTTCTCTGGAAACACCATATATTTT. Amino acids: CAISQRLFSGNTIYF.

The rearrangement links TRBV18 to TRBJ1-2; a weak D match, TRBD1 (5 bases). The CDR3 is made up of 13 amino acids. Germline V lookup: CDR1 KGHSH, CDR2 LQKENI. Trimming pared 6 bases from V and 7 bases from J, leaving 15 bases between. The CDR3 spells CASSSEGNGGYTF. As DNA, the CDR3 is TGTGCCAGCTCTTCGGAGGGGAACGGTGGCTACACCTTC. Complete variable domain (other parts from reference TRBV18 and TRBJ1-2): NAGVMQNPRHLVRRRGQEARLRCSPMKGHSHVYWYRQLPEEGLKFMVYLQKENIIDESGMPKERFSAEFPKEGPSILRIQQVVRGDSAAYFCASSSEGNGGYTFGSGTRLTVV.

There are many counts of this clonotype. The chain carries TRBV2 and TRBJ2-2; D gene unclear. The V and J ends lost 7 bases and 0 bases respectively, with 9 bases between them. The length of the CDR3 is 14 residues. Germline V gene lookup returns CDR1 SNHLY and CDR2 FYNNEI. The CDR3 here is CASNVIPNTGELFF. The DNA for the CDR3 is TGTGCCAGCAATGTTATCCCGAACACCGGGGAGCTGTTTTTT.

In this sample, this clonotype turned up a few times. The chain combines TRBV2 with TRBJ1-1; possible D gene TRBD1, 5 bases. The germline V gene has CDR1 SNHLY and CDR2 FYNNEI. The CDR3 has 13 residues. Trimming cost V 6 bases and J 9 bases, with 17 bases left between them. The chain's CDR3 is CASSFIGGFKAFF. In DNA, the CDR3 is TGTGCCAGCAGCTTTATCGGGGGTTTTAAAGCTTTCTTT.

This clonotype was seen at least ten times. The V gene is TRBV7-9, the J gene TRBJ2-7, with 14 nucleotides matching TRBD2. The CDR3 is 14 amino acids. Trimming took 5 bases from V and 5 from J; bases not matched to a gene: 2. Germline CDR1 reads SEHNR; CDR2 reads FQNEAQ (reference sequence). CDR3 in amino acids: CASSAGLAGDEQYF. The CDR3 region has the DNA TGTGCCAGCAGCGCGGGACTAGCGGGAGACGAGCAGTACTTC.

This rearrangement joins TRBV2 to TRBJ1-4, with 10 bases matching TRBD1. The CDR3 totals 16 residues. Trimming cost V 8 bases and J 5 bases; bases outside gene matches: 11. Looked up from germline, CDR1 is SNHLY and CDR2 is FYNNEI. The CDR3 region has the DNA TGTGCCAGCCTGGCGCCCGCGGGACAGGGGAATGAAAAACTGTTTTTT. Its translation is CASLAPAGQGNEKLFF. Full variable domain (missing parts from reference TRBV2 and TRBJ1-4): EPEVTQTPSHQVTQMGQEVILRCVPISNHLYFYWYRQILGQKVEFLVSFYNNEISEKSEIFDDQFSVERPDGSNFTLKIRSTKLEDSAMYFCASLAPAGQGNEKLFFGSGTQLSVL.

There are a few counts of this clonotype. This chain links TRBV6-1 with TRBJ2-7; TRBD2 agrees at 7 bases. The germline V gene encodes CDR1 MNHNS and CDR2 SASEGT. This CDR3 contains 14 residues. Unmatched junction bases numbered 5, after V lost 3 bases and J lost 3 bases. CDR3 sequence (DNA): TGTGCCAGCAGTGACACCCGGGAGGTCTACGAGCAGTACTTC. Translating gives CASSDTREVYEQYF.

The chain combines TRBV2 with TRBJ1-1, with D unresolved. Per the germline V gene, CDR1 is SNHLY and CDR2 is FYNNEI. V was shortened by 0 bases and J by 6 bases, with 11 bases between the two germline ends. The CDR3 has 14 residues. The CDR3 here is CASSEAGTSSEAFF. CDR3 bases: TGTGCCAGCAGTGAAGCAGGAACGAGTTCTGAAGCTTTCTTT.

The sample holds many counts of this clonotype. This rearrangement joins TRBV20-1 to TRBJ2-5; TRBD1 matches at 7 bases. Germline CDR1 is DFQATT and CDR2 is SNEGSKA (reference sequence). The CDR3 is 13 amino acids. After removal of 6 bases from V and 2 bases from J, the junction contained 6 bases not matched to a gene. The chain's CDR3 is CSAIRDRQETQYF. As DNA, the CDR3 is TGCAGTGCAATCCGGGACAGACAAGAGACCCAGTACTTC.

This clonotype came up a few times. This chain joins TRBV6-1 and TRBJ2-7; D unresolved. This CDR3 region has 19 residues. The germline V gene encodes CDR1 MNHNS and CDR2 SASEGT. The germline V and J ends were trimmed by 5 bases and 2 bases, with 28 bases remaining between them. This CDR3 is CASSPKRYSWADLTYEQYF. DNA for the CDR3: TGTGCCAGCAGTCCTAAACGGTATTCGTGGGCAGACCTAACCTACGAGCAGTACTTC.

CDR3 DNA: TGCGCCAGCACCCTGGGACTAGCGGGGTTCAATGAGCAGTTCTTC. This codes for CASTLGLAGFNEQFF. The chain recombines TRBV10-2 with TRBJ2-1; 13 positions agree with TRBD2. In germline, CDR1 is WSHSY, CDR2 SAAADI. The CDR3 runs to 15 residues. J lost 6 bases, V lost 7 bases, and 6 bases had no gene match.

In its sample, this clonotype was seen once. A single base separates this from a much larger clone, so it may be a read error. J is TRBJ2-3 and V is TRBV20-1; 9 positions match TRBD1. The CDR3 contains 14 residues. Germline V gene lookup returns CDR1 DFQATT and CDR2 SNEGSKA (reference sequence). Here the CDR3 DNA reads TGCGGTGCTTATACAGGGGGCCGCACAGATACGCAGTATTTT. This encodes CGAYTGGRTDTQYF.

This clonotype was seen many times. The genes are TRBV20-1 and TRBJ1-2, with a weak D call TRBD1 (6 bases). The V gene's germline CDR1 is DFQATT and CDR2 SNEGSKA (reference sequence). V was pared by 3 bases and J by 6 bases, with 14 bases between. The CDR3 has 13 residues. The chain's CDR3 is CSASKEGGNGYTF. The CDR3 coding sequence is TGCAGTGCTAGCAAGGAGGGGGGCAATGGCTACACCTTC.

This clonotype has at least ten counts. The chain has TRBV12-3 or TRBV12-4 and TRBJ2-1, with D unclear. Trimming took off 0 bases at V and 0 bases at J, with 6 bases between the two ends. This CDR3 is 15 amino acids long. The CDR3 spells CASSLAASSYNEQFF. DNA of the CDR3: TGTGCCAGCAGTTTAGCAGCCAGCTCCTACAATGAGCAGTTCTTC.

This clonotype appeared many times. The chain's CDR3 is CASSLEPRGYTF. CDR3 bases: TGTGCCAGCAGCTTGGAACCAAGGGGCTACACCTTC. V gene TRBV7-2 combines with J gene TRBJ1-2, with D unresolved. The length of the CDR3 is 12 residues. Germline V gives CDR1 SGHTA, CDR2 FQGNSA. V lost 3 bases and J lost 8, with 10 bases in between.

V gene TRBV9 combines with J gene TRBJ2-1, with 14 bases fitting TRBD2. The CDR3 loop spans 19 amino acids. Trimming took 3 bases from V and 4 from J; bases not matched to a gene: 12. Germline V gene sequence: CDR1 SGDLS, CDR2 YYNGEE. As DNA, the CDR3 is TGTGCCAGCAGCGAGGCTGGACTAGCGGGGGGCGGATTATACAATGAGCAGTTCTTC. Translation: CASSEAGLAGGGLYNEQFF.

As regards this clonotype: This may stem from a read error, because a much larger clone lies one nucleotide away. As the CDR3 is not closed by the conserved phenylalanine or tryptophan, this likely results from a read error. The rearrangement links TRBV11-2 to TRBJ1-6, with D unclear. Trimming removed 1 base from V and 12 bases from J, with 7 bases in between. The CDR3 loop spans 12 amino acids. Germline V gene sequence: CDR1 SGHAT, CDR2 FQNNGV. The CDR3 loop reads CASSLGYGPLHL. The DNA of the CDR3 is TGTGCCAGCAGCTTAGGATATGGACCCCTCCACCTT.

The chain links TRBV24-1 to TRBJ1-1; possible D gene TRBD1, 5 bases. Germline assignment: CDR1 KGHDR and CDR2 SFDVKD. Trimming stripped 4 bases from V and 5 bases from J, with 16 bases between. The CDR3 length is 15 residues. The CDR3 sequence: CATSDTGTGRTEAFF. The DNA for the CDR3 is TGTGCCACCAGTGACACCGGGACGGGGCGGACTGAAGCTTTCTTT.

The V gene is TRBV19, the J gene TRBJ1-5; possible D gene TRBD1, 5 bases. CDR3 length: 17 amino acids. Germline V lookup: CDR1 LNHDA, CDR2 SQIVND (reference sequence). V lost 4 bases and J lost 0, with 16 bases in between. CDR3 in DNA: TGTGCCAGTAGTAAAGGTCAGGGTGGTTATAGCAATCAGCCCCAGCATTTT. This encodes CASSKGQGGYSNQPQHF.

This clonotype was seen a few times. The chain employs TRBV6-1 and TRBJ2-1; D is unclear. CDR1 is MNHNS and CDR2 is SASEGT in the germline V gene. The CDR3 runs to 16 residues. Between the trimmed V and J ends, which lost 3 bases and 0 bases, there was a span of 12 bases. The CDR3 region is CASSEHRLSSYNEQFF. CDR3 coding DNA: TGTGCCAGCAGTGAGCACAGACTCAGCTCCTACAATGAGCAGTTCTTC.

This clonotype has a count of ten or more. CDR3 nucleotides: TGTGCCAGCAGCTACCAGCCCGCTAGCGCGACAGATACGCAGTATTTT. Translating it yields CASSYQPASATDTQYF. The chain joins TRBV7-9 to TRBJ2-3; maybe TRBD2 (6 bases). Between the trimmed V and J ends, which lost 4 bases and 3 bases, there was a span of 17 bases. The CDR3 has 16 residues. Germline CDR1 is SEHNR and CDR2 is FQNEAQ (reference sequence). The full variable domain, its missing parts supplied by reference TRBV7-9 and TRBJ2-3, is DTGVSQNPRHKITKRGQNVTFRCDPISEHNRLYWYRQTLGQGPEFLTYFQNEAQLEKSRLLSDRFSAERPKGSFSTLEIQRTEQGDSAMYLCASSYQPASATDTQYFGPGTRLTVL.

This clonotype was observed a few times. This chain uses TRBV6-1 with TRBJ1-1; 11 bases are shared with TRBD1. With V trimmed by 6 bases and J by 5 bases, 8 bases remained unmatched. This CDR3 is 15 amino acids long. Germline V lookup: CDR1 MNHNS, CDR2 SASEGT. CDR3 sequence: CASRPSGTGGTEAFF. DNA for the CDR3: TGTGCCAGCAGGCCATCCGGGACAGGGGGGACTGAAGCTTTCTTT.

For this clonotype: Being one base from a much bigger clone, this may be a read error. The CDR3, as DNA: TGTGCCAGCAGCTTATTCCTGAACCGGGGTGGGGAGACCCAGTACTTC. As protein: CASSLFLNRGGETQYF. This chain uses TRBV7-2 with TRBJ2-5; D perhaps matches TRBD2 (5 bases). CDR1 SGHTA and CDR2 FQGNSA come from the germline V gene. V was cut by 2 bases and J by 5 bases, with 18 bases left in between. This CDR3 is 16 amino acids long.